This passage covers 15 T cell receptor beta chains from one sample sequenced in a study of blood T cell repertoires in COVID-19. TCRdb keeps only in-frame clones here, not all; method: immunoSEQ multiplex PCR. The table lists roughly 150,000 clones, 75% to 90% of them singletons. Sequencing was done on a sample of peripheral blood. The receptors here all came from a man in his late teens or twenties with COVID-19, enrolled during active disease.

This clone was observed a few times. In nucleotides, the CDR3 is TGTGCCAGCAACCCTCCAGGAGGAACCGGGGAGCTGTTTTTT. Protein product: CASNPPGGTGELFF. The chain employs TRBV7-9 and TRBJ2-2; tentative D call: TRBD2 (5 bases). V lost 7 bases, J lost 5 bases, and 14 bases lay in between. This CDR3 is built from 14 residues. Germline-derived CDR1 and CDR2 are SEHNR and FQNEAQ (reference sequence).

The rearrangement links TRBV14 to TRBJ1-3, with a tentative D call TRBD1 (5 bases). Trimming pared 0 bases from V and 0 bases from J, leaving 9 bases between. From germline, CDR1 is SGHDN and CDR2 FVKESK. The CDR3 runs to 16 residues. The CDR3 sequence is CASSQDLTDSGNTIYF. The CDR3 DNA follows: TGTGCCAGCAGCCAAGATCTGACAGACTCTGGAAACACCATATATTTT. Together with reference TRBV14 and TRBJ1-3, the CDR3 gives the full variable domain: EAGVTQFPSHSVIEKGQTVTLRCDPISGHDNLYWYRRVMGKEIKFLLHFVKESKQDESGMPNNRFLAERTGGTYSTLKVQPAELEDSGVYFCASSQDLTDSGNTIYFGEGSWLTVV.

V and J are TRBV7-8 and TRBJ2-1; the match to TRBD2 covers 16 bases. After removal of 6 bases from V and 7 bases from J, the junction contained 12 bases not matched to a gene. In germline, CDR1 is SGHVS, CDR2 FQNEAQ. The CDR3 covers 18 residues. CDR3 in DNA: TGTGCCAGCAGGGGACTAGCGGGAGGGGCCCCCCGGGGGAATGAGCAGTTCTTC. Protein product: CASRGLAGGAPRGNEQFF.

The chain uses TRBV29-1 and TRBJ2-3, with 8 bases that match TRBD2. The CDR3 is made up of 14 amino acids. Losses at the gene ends were 7 bases for V and 2 bases for J; bases not matched to a gene: 8. CDR1 SQVTM and CDR2 ANQGSEA come from the germline V gene. CDR3 protein: CSALRAGVTDTQYF. The CDR3 coding sequence is TGCAGCGCCCTGAGAGCGGGGGTCACAGATACGCAGTATTTT.

Points on this clone: A read error may produce the germline difference seen at one junction end. The chain joins TRBV28 to TRBJ2-3; TRBD2 might be the D (5 bases). The germline V gene encodes CDR1 MDHEN and CDR2 SYDVKM. The CDR3 contains 14 residues. The CDR3 DNA follows: TGTGCCAGCAGTCTATGGGGTAGCGCAGATACGCAGTATTTT. Protein sequence: CASSLWGSADTQYF.

The chain has TRBV29-1 and TRBJ2-3; 10 bases are a match to TRBD2. The CDR3 spans 14 residues. Germline assignment: CDR1 SQVTM and CDR2 ANQGSEA. V was clipped by 5 bases and J by 1 base; unmatched bases: 3. This chain's CDR3 is CSVPSGSGTDTQYF. The CDR3, as DNA: TGCAGCGTTCCTAGCGGGAGTGGCACAGATACGCAGTATTTT.

The chain couples TRBV10-3 to TRBJ1-1; 9 bases fit TRBD1. The germline gives CDR1 ENHRY, CDR2 SYGVKD. The V and J ends lost 6 bases and 10 bases, in that order; junction bases with no gene match: 3. This CDR3 spans 11 amino acids. The CDR3 DNA reads TGTGCCATCAGAACAGGGGGCGCAGCTTTCTTT. It specifies CAIRTGGAAFF.

V gene TRBV18 combines with J gene TRBJ2-2, with D tentatively TRBD1 (6 bases). Germline V gene sequence: CDR1 KGHSH, CDR2 LQKENI. This CDR3 is 16 amino acids long. Between the trimmed V and J ends, which lost 4 bases and 4 bases, there was a span of 16 bases. The CDR3 reads CASSHRTDRGTGELFF. CDR3 nucleotide sequence: TGTGCCAGCTCACACCGGACAGACCGAGGCACCGGGGAGCTGTTTTTT.

This sequence joins TRBV5-1 and TRBJ2-3; the match to TRBD1 covers 7 bases. This CDR3 contains 16 residues. The trim removed 2 bases at V and 0 bases at J, leaving 6 bases unmatched. Germline CDR1 SGHRS, CDR2 YFSETQ. DNA for the CDR3: TGCGCCAGCAGCTTTTTAGGACAGGAAAGCACAGATACGCAGTATTTT. It encodes CASSFLGQESTDTQYF.

This sequence joins TRBV15 and TRBJ1-5, with D maybe TRBD1 (6 bases). Germline V lookup: CDR1 LNHNV, CDR2 YYDKDF (reference sequence). V shed 0 bases and J shed 3 bases, with 12 bases lying between them. This CDR3 is built from 16 residues. The CDR3 nucleotides are TGTGCCACCAGCAGAGACCGGGGACACCTCAATCAGCCCCAGCATTTT. As protein: CATSRDRGHLNQPQHF.

The chain carries TRBV11-2 and TRBJ2-6; maybe TRBD1 (5 bases). This CDR3 is built from 15 residues. Germline V CDR1 and CDR2: SGHAT, FQNNGV. Trimming cost V 6 bases and J 0 bases, with 9 bases left between them. This chain's CDR3 is CASSPGFSGANVLTF. As DNA, the CDR3 is TGTGCCAGCAGTCCAGGGTTCTCTGGGGCCAACGTCCTGACTTTC.

CDR3 protein: CASSWTGPRTEAFF. DNA of the CDR3: TGTGCCAGCAGTTGGACAGGCCCTCGTACTGAAGCTTTCTTT. V usage is TRBV6-5 and J usage is TRBJ1-1; 7 nucleotides agree with TRBD1. The germline CDR1 and CDR2 sequences are MNHEY and SVGAGI. CDR3 length: 14 residues. V was pared by 4 bases and J by 5 bases, with 7 bases of the junction left unmatched.

The V gene is TRBV7-6, the J gene TRBJ2-1; the match to TRBD1 covers 8 bases. The CDR3 extends over 16 amino acids. Germline lookup yields CDR1 SGHVS and CDR2 FNYEAQ. V trimming: 4 bases; J trimming: 0 bases; junction bases outside the gene matches: 5. CDR3 bases: TGTGCCAGCAGCTCCCGGACAGGGCGCTCCTACAATGAGCAGTTCTTC. Its translation: CASSSRTGRSYNEQFF.

On this clone itself: A much more abundant neighbour one base away suggests this may be a read error. This sample includes further DNA sequences coding for the same CDR3. V and J are TRBV6-2 or TRBV6-3 and TRBJ2-7; 11 bases align to TRBD2. J was trimmed by 3 bases and V by 2 bases; bases with no gene match: 0. Germline lookup yields CDR1 MNHEY and CDR2 SVGEGT. This CDR3 comprises 14 residues. As DNA, the CDR3 is TGTGCCAGCAGTTACGGGACTAGCGGCTACGAGCAGTACTTC. As protein: CASSYGTSGYEQYF.

The rearrangement uses TRBV6-4 and TRBJ2-1; 10 bases match TRBD2. From germline, CDR1 is MRHNA and CDR2 SNTAGT. V trimming: 3 bases; J trimming: 8 bases; junction bases outside the gene matches: 7. The CDR3 consists of 15 residues. The CDR3 protein is CASSDGSSGSDEQFF. As DNA, the CDR3 is TGTGCCAGCAGTGATGGGTCTAGCGGGAGCGATGAGCAGTTCTTC.